This T cell receptor (beta chain) comes out of a study of long-term antiretroviral therapy in people with HIV. Study-wide results and caveats: In samples taken after ART, diversity increased but remained below transplant donor control levels.

This clone appeared a few times. The antigen remains undetermined. At the survey level, the v3.0 immunoSEQ assay was run. Data came from immunoSEQ multiplex PCR; TCRdb stores just in-frame clones and leaves some out. Of about 40,000 clones listed, less than 90% are singletons. Germline CDR1 is SEHNR and CDR2 is FQNEAQ (reference sequence). V was pared by 4 bases and J by 2 bases, with 12 bases between. This CDR3 comprises 14 residues. Sequencing used unsorted PBMCs, obtained 1 year after starting antiretroviral therapy. The chain links TRBV7-9 to TRBJ2-7, with D perhaps given as TRBD1 or TRBD2 (5 bases each). The TCR sequence derives from a man between 18 and 29 years old with HIV. The CDR3 DNA reads TGTGCCAGCAGCTCACCGGGACGGACCTACGAGCAGTACTTC. This translates into CASSSPGRTYEQYF.